The 10 T cell receptor beta chains presented below share a single source sample, sequenced in a study of blood T cell repertoires in COVID-19. Here immunoSEQ multiplex PCR was the method, and the copy in TCRdb shows in-frame clones only, minus some. Among 300,000 to 350,000 clones listed, roughly 90% were seen once. The source material was PBMCs or T cells enriched from blood (not recorded which). Receptors were obtained from a young woman who had recovered from COVID-19.

To note about this clone: Other DNA sequences in the same sample also yield this CDR3. The chain joins TRBV29-1 to TRBJ1-2; 7 nucleotides agree with TRBD1. V gave up 6 bases and J gave up 5 bases; unmatched junction bases: 3. The CDR3 length is 11 residues. The germline gives CDR1 SQVTM, CDR2 ANQGSEA. CDR3 sequence (DNA): TGCAGCGTCGAGACAGGGTATGGCTACACCTTC. It codes for CSVETGYGYTF. Using reference TRBV29-1 and TRBJ1-2 for the parts outside the CDR3, the full variable domain is SAVISQKPSRDICQRGTSLTIQCQVDSQVTMMFWYRQQPGQSLTLIATANQGSEATYESGFVIDKFPISRPNLTFSTLTVSNMSPEDSSIYLCSVETGYGYTFGSGTRLTVV.

The chain has TRBV19 and TRBJ2-5; TRBD1 matches 8 bases. The CDR3 spans 14 residues. The germline gives CDR1 LNHDA, CDR2 SQIVND (reference sequence). Germline trimming cut 8 bases from V and 5 bases from J; bases unmatched to any gene: 10. The CDR3 loop is CASRRTGYVETQYF. The CDR3 nucleotides read TGTGCCAGTCGAAGGACAGGGTACGTGGAGACCCAGTACTTC.

The chain is built from TRBV7-2 and TRBJ1-4; D ambiguous. Deletions cut 2 bases from V and 0 bases from J, with 7 bases between. Germline-derived CDR1 and CDR2 are SGHTA and FQGNSA. The CDR3 runs to 15 residues. The CDR3 spells CASSLQRSTNEKLFF. CDR3 bases: TGTGCCAGCAGCTTACAGCGGTCAACTAATGAAAAACTGTTTTTT.

The V gene is TRBV30, the J gene TRBJ1-2; no clear D gene. CDR3 size: 14 residues. The germline gives CDR1 GTSNPN, CDR2 SVGIG (reference sequence). The V gene lost 0 bases and the J gene lost 4 bases, with 12 bases spanning the gap. The CDR3 nucleotides are TGTGCCTGGAGTGTATTGGTGGGAGGCTATGGCTACACCTTC. Translating gives CAWSVLVGGYGYTF.

V gene TRBV27 combines with J gene TRBJ1-2; TRBD1 aligns across 9 bases. This CDR3 spans 18 amino acids. Germline loops: CDR1 MNHEY, CDR2 SMNVEV (reference sequence). Trimming took 5 bases from V and 5 from J; bases not matched to a gene: 18. The CDR3 DNA sequence: TGTGCCAGCAGTCGGATAGGGGAGGGGACAGGGAAGTTTTATGGCTACACCTTC. Translated, it gives CASSRIGEGTGKFYGYTF.

This clone was counted between two and nine times. The chain recombines TRBV4-1 with TRBJ2-6, with 11 bases aligning to TRBD1. Germline V lookup: CDR1 MGHRA, CDR2 YSYEKL. This CDR3 contains 20 residues. Trimming removed 5 bases from V and 2 bases from J; junction bases left unmatched: 14. The CDR3 sequence is CASSFRTGGVISPGANVLTF. The DNA of the CDR3 is TGCGCCAGCAGCTTCCGGACAGGGGGCGTAATAAGTCCTGGGGCCAACGTCCTGACTTTC.

The chain is built from TRBV29-1 and TRBJ1-1; D may be TRBD1 (5 bases). Trimming took off 4 bases at V and 4 bases at J, with 13 bases between the two ends. CDR3 size: 13 residues. Germline loops: CDR1 SQVTM, CDR2 ANQGSEA. CDR3 DNA sequence: TGCAGCGTTGTTACAGGTTTAATCACTGAAGCTTTCTTT. It is translated as CSVVTGLITEAFF.

V is TRBV12-3 or TRBV12-4 and J is TRBJ2-4; D not certain. The germline V and J ends were trimmed by 1 base and 12 bases, with 10 bases remaining between them. This CDR3 region has 12 residues. As DNA, the CDR3 is TGTGCCAGCAGTTTAGGACCCGGAGATCAGTACTTC. Its protein is CASSLGPGDQYF.

The chain carries TRBV4-1 and TRBJ1-4; 9 bases line up with TRBD1. Germline V gives CDR1 MGHRA, CDR2 YSYEKL. The CDR3 loop spans 18 amino acids. V trimming: 4 bases; J trimming: 7 bases; junction bases outside the gene matches: 16. CDR3 sequence reads: CASSPTDRGWPRGEKLFF. As DNA, the CDR3 is TGCGCCAGCAGCCCAACAGACAGGGGGTGGCCTAGGGGTGAAAAACTGTTTTTT.

The chain recombines TRBV5-1 with TRBJ2-6, with TRBD1 identical over 7 bases. CDR3 length: 17 amino acids. J lost 0 bases, V lost 3 bases, and 6 bases had no gene match. Germline V gene data show CDR1 as SGHRS and CDR2 as YFSETQ. The CDR3 region is CASSSLTGNSGANVLTF. Here the CDR3 DNA reads TGCGCCAGCAGCTCGCTGACAGGGAACTCTGGGGCCAACGTCCTGACTTTC. Drawing the rest from reference TRBV5-1 and TRBJ2-6, the complete variable domain is KAGVTQTPRYLIKTRGQQVTLSCSPISGHRSVSWYQQTPGQGLQFLFEYFSETQRNKGNFPGRFSGRQFSNSRSEMNVSTLELGDSALYLCASSSLTGNSGANVLTFGAGSRLTVL.